This T cell receptor beta chain was recovered during a study of response to subunit inactivated influenza vaccine. This clonotype appeared a few times. TCRdb analysed the RT-PCR reads with MiXCR anew, one entry per CDR3 protein. The data show 500,000 to 600,000 distinct CDR3 sequences, approximately 13% seen once. Germline lookup yields CDR1 MNHEY and CDR2 SVGEGT. V gave up 0 bases and J gave up 6 bases; unmatched junction bases: 4. This CDR3 is 15 amino acids long. This rearrangement joins TRBV6-2 or TRBV6-3 to TRBJ2-1; 8 bases fit TRBD2. The source of this sequence is a man in his fifties or sixties who received an inactivated influenza vaccine. Sequencing was performed on PBMCs from blood, taken about 40 days after vaccination. Here the CDR3 DNA reads TGTGCCAGCAGTTACTCACCCGGGACTAGCAATGAGCAGTTCTTC. The encoded protein is CASSYSPGTSNEQFF.